These T cell receptor beta chains were read from a single sample in a study of T cell changes during pregnancy in multiple sclerosis. Data came from immunoSEQ multiplex PCR; TCRdb stores just in-frame clones and leaves some out. The repertoire holds 45,000 to 65,000 clones, with about nine tenths as singletons. Here the sequenced sample was CD4+ T cells from peripheral blood mononuclear cells, taken in the second trimester of pregnancy. These receptors were obtained from a female donor with multiple sclerosis, enrolled in a pregnancy study. The CDR3 runs from the conserved cysteine through the conserved F or W. The D gene is left open where the match is weak. Expanded clones get a size class; other rows say once, few or many, or leave the size out.

clone_size	v_call	d_call	j_call	cdr3_aa	cdr3_nt
.	TRBV29-1	.	TRBJ1-1	CSVEEVGGGDTEAFF	TGCAGCGTTGAAGAGGTAGGGGGGGGCGACACTGAAGCTTTCTTT
.	TRBV6-5	TRBD1	TRBJ1-1	CASSWDRNTEAFF	TGTGCCAGCAGTTGGGACAGAAACACTGAAGCTTTCTTT
.	TRBV30	TRBD2	TRBJ2-2	CAWKKGLAGKGESGELFF	TGTGCCTGGAAGAAGGGCCTAGCGGGTAAAGGTGAGTCCGGGGAGCTGTTTTTT
few	TRBV4-2	.	TRBJ1-2	CASSPLGGNYGYTF	TGTGCCAGCAGCCCCCTAGGAGGGAACTATGGCTACACCTTC
.	TRBV6-1	.	TRBJ2-7	CASTFPRDISYEQYF	TGTGCCAGCACCTTTCCCCGGGACATCTCCTACGAGCAGTACTTC
.	TRBV7-9	.	TRBJ1-1	CASSSQGNTEAFF	TGTGCCAGCAGCTCTCAGGGGAACACTGAAGCTTTCTTT
.	TRBV6-6	TRBD1	TRBJ2-7	CASSFTHRGTREQYF	TGTGCCAGCAGTTTTACTCACAGGGGGACCCGAGAGCAGTACTTC
.	TRBV5-1	TRBD2	TRBJ2-7	CASSLASGGLYEQYF	TGCGCCAGCAGCTTGGCTAGCGGGGGTCTCTACGAGCAGTACTTC
few	TRBV5-8	TRBD1	TRBJ1-5	CASSQGPGGQPQHF	TGTGCCAGCAGCCAAGGCCCAGGGGGCCAGCCCCAGCATTTT
.	TRBV6-6	.	TRBJ1-2	CASSYSPAYYGYTF	TGTGCCAGCAGTTACTCGCCAGCGTATTATGGCTACACCTTC
.	TRBV7-8	.	TRBJ1-5	CASSLRREYSNQPQHF	TGTGCCAGCAGCTTAAGACGGGAATATAGCAATCAGCCCCAGCATTTT
.	TRBV5-1	.	TRBJ1-1	CASSLGGLFTEAFF	TGCGCCAGCAGCTTGGGTGGGCTTTTTACTGAAGCTTTCTTT
.	TRBV19	TRBD1	TRBJ1-6	CASSFGTDLFSYNSPLHF	TGTGCCAGTAGTTTTGGGACAGACCTTTTCTCCTATAATTCACCCCTCCACTTT
.	TRBV6-6	TRBD2	TRBJ2-3	CASSYSAGGADTQYF	TGTGCCAGCAGTTACTCAGCGGGGGGAGCAGATACGCAGTATTTT
.	TRBV7-9	.	TRBJ2-7	CASSPSLSSSYEQYF	TGTGCCAGCAGCCCCAGTCTCTCCAGCTCCTACGAGCAGTACTTC
once	TRBV11-1	TRBD1	TRBJ1-2	CASSPTGVFGYTF	TGTGCCAGCAGCCCTACAGGGGTATTTGGCTACACCTTC
.	TRBV6-5	.	TRBJ2-1	CASSYPGIHEQFF	TGTGCCAGCAGTTACCCAGGAATCCATGAGCAGTTCTTC
.	TRBV7-9	TRBD1	TRBJ2-2	CASSSQGGTGELFF	TGTGCCAGCAGTTCACAGGGGGGCACCGGGGAGCTGTTTTTT
.	TRBV9	.	TRBJ2-5	CASSVGGNQETQYF	TGTGCCAGCAGCGTAGGGGGCAACCAAGAGACCCAGTACTTC
.	TRBV6-1	TRBD1	TRBJ1-4	CASTWTGVNEKLFF	TGTGCCAGCACCTGGACAGGGGTGAATGAAAAACTGTTTTTT
.	TRBV30	.	TRBJ1-5	CAWSVLRQDQPQHF	TGTGCCTGGAGTGTACTCCGTCAGGATCAGCCCCAGCATTTT
few	TRBV2	.	TRBJ1-3	CASSDGQTRNTIYF	TGTGCCAGCAGTGATGGACAGACTAGAAACACCATATATTTT
once	TRBV27	.	TRBJ2-5	CASSLSPYEETQYF	TGTGCCAGCAGTTTATCTCCCTACGAAGAGACCCAGTACTTC
.	TRBV7-3	.	TRBJ2-6	CASSSITGSGANVLTF	TGTGCCAGCAGCTCTATAACGGGGTCTGGGGCCAACGTCCTGACTTTC
.	TRBV18	.	TRBJ2-2	CASSRTGNSRGELFF	TGTGCCAGCTCACGAACAGGGAACTCGAGGGGGGAGCTGTTTTTT
.	TRBV5-4	.	TRBJ2-5	CASSLYQETQYF	TGTGCCAGCAGCCTGTACCAAGAGACCCAGTACTTC
.	TRBV4-1	.	TRBJ1-1	CASSQVIGQKAFF	TGCGCCAGCAGCCAAGTAATAGGACAGAAAGCTTTCTTT
few	TRBV15	.	TRBJ1-1	CATSRGGMNTEAFF	TGTGCCACCAGCAGAGGGGGCATGAACACTGAAGCTTTCTTT
.	TRBV28	TRBD2	TRBJ2-1	CASSPPPSGRHEQFF	TGTGCCAGCAGCCCTCCCCCTAGCGGGAGGCATGAGCAGTTCTTC
.	TRBV9	TRBD2	TRBJ2-7	CASSVAGTTYEQYF	TGTGCCAGCAGCGTGGCGGGGACTACCTACGAGCAGTACTTC
.	TRBV7-2	.	TRBJ2-1	CASSLDRPTEQFF	TGTGCCAGCAGCTTAGACAGGCCCACTGAGCAGTTCTTC
.	TRBV29-1	.	TRBJ2-5	CSVESPGLKETQYF	TGCAGCGTTGAAAGCCCAGGCCTGAAAGAGACCCAGTACTTC
.	TRBV7-2	.	TRBJ1-5	CASSLLNRDQPQHF	TGTGCCAGCAGCTTACTGAACAGGGATCAGCCCCAGCATTTT
.	TRBV27	.	TRBJ2-3	CASRTRTELSSTDTQYF	TGTGCCAGCCGGACTCGGACGGAGTTATCTAGCACAGATACGCAGTATTTT
.	TRBV5-5	.	TRBJ2-2	CASSYVSGTGELFF	TGTGCCAGCAGCTACGTCTCGGGGACCGGGGAGCTGTTTTTT
.	TRBV7-9	.	TRBJ2-3	CASSLARPSGADTQYF	TGTGCCAGCAGCTTAGCAAGACCCTCAGGGGCAGATACGCAGTATTTT
.	TRBV4-2	.	TRBJ2-7	CASSQGGVSQREQYF	TGTGCCAGCAGCCAAGGGGGCGTGTCTCAGAGGGAGCAGTACTTC
.	TRBV27	TRBD1	TRBJ2-1	CASRGATGGKGSSYNEQFF	TGTGCCAGCAGAGGCGCGACAGGGGGAAAGGGGAGCTCCTACAATGAGCAGTTCTTC
.	TRBV6-1	.	TRBJ2-1	CASTLAPYTNEQFF	TGTGCCAGCACCCTAGCGCCTTACACCAATGAGCAGTTCTTC
.	TRBV7-9	.	TRBJ2-3	CASSLEGTAGSDTQYF	TGTGCCAGCAGCTTAGAGGGAACCGCGGGGTCAGATACGCAGTATTTT
.	TRBV4-1	TRBD2	TRBJ2-1	CASSRTGTSGYSVYEQFF	TGCGCCAGCAGCCGCACCGGGACTAGCGGGTATAGTGTCTATGAGCAGTTCTTC
.	TRBV5-4	.	TRBJ1-2	CASSLEAFYGYTF	TGTGCCAGCAGCTTGGAAGCGTTCTATGGCTACACCTTC
.	TRBV2	.	TRBJ1-1	CASSEGHTEAFF	TGTGCCAGCAGTGAGGGGCACACTGAAGCTTTCTTT
.	TRBV19	TRBD1	TRBJ1-1	CASSMGQGKAFF	TGTGCCAGTAGTATGGGACAGGGGAAGGCTTTCTTT
.	TRBV6-6	.	TRBJ2-6	CASSGGGAGANVLTF	TGTGCCAGCAGCGGCGGCGGAGCGGGGGCCAACGTCCTGACTTTC
.	TRBV6-6	.	TRBJ1-4	CASSYVRGGTNEKLFF	TGTGCCAGCAGTTACGTCCGGGGAGGGACTAATGAAAAACTGTTTTTT
few	TRBV10-2	.	TRBJ1-5	CASSGRIPGVQPQHF	TGCGCCAGCAGCGGGAGGATCCCGGGGGTTCAGCCCCAGCATTTT
.	TRBV5-6	TRBD1	TRBJ1-6	CASSPLKATGYNSPLHF	TGTGCCAGCAGCCCCCTCAAAGCGACAGGGTATAATTCACCCCTCCACTTT
.	TRBV28	TRBD1	TRBJ2-1	CASTLHTGQGNNEQFF	TGTGCCAGCACCTTACATACGGGACAGGGAAACAATGAGCAGTTCTTC
.	TRBV7-9	.	TRBJ2-1	CASSPQSNEQFF	TGTGCCAGCAGCCCTCAGTCCAATGAGCAGTTCTTC
.	TRBV19	TRBD1	TRBJ2-7	CASSMQGEIYEQYF	TGTGCCAGTAGTATGCAGGGGGAGATCTACGAGCAGTACTTC
.	TRBV9	TRBD2	TRBJ2-5	CASSEWGGSETQYF	TGTGCCAGCAGCGAGTGGGGGGGTTCGGAGACCCAGTACTTC
.	TRBV2	.	TRBJ2-4	CASREGSTGGAKNIQYF	TGTGCCAGCAGGGAAGGATCTACCGGGGGAGCCAAAAACATTCAGTACTTC
.	TRBV9	TRBD2	TRBJ2-5	CASSASSGGETQYF	TGTGCCAGCAGCGCCTCTAGCGGGGGTGAGACCCAGTACTTC
once	TRBV9	.	TRBJ2-5	CASSVAYQEETQYF	TGTGCCAGCAGCGTAGCTTACCAGGAAGAGACCCAGTACTTC
.	TRBV18	.	TRBJ1-5	CASSREQNQPQHF	TGTGCCAGCTCACGAGAGCAAAATCAGCCCCAGCATTTT
.	TRBV11-2	TRBD1	TRBJ1-2	CASSATGGRKIYGYTF	TGTGCCAGCAGCGCTACAGGGGGCCGCAAGATCTATGGCTACACCTTC
.	TRBV7-3	TRBD1	TRBJ2-5	CASSLTGGRETQYF	TGTGCCAGCAGCTTAACAGGGGGCCGGGAGACCCAGTACTTC
few	TRBV30	TRBD1	TRBJ1-2	CAWETGNYGYTF	TGTGCCTGGGAGACAGGGAACTATGGCTACACCTTC